The rows below give T cell receptor beta chains drawn from one sample of a study of Tregs in tolerant kidney transplant recipients. Repertoires were generated with immunoSEQ multiplex PCR, while TCRdb's copy carries only in-frame clones and drops some. The data show about 59,000 clones, about four fifths seen once. The specimen sequenced was CD4+ T cells from blood. These receptors all stem from a human donor in good health. CDR3s leave out the opening cysteine and the closing phenylalanine or tryptophan. Each record gives: CDR3 protein, V gene.

CDR3 protein: ASSLVGTKVSEQF
V gene: TRBV7-9

CDR3 protein: SALRAALAF
V gene: TRBV20-1

CDR3 protein: ASSQGGVTEAF
V gene: TRBV6-1

CDR3 protein: ASSLTGSYNEQF
V gene: TRBV5-1

CDR3 protein: ASSRRPNNEQF
V gene: TRBV6-5

CDR3 protein: ASSLASLYTEAF
V gene: TRBV7-9

CDR3 protein: ASSWTGATSNEQF
V gene: TRBV4-1

CDR3 protein: ASSEDVRLNTEAF
V gene: TRBV2

CDR3 protein: ASSTGIDEQF
V gene: TRBV2

CDR3 protein: ASSHIGTNNYGYT
V gene: TRBV14

CDR3 protein: ASSPGPNTGELF
V gene: TRBV7-9

CDR3 protein: ASRLTGGRSYEQY
V gene: TRBV4-1

CDR3 protein: ASSQGDSGNTEAF
V gene: TRBV4-3

CDR3 protein: ASTGFLQETQY
V gene: TRBV6-1

CDR3 protein: ASTPGGSHTQY
V gene: TRBV28

CDR3 protein: ASSPAGGQETQY
V gene: TRBV11-2

CDR3 protein: ASSPRYEQY
V gene: TRBV6-1

CDR3 protein: ASKLAGSSYEQY
V gene: TRBV5-5

CDR3 protein: ASSPQALAGANVLT
V gene: TRBV6-4

CDR3 protein: ASSFSTLNTEAF
V gene: TRBV7-2